The rows below give T cell receptor beta chains drawn from one sample of a study of early T cells in non-severe SARS-CoV-2 infection. TCRdb reprocessed the 5' RACE reads with MiXCR, giving one entry per CDR3 protein. Seen here are about 49,000 distinct CDR3 sequences, about 6.3% observed once, and the top ten hold about 2.8%. Specimen: whole blood, collected at baseline. The receptors were sampled from an adult who was a healthcare worker with PCR-confirmed SARS-CoV-2 infection or an uninfected control (not recorded which). The CDR3 runs from the conserved cysteine through the conserved F or W. Each record gives: V gene, J gene, CDR3 protein.

v_call: TRBV5-4
j_call: TRBJ2-7
cdr3_aa: CASTIGGTDKYEQYF

v_call: TRBV3-1
j_call: TRBJ1-1
cdr3_aa: CASSKPGVLEAFF

v_call: TRBV10-3
j_call: TRBJ2-7
cdr3_aa: CAISESHEQYF

v_call: TRBV24-1
j_call: TRBJ2-2
cdr3_aa: CATSDPSSRTGELFF

v_call: TRBV7-8
j_call: TRBJ2-2
cdr3_aa: CASSLAGASGELFF

v_call: TRBV11-2
j_call: TRBJ2-3
cdr3_aa: CASSPSLAGGQDTQYF

v_call: TRBV6-5
j_call: TRBJ2-3
cdr3_aa: CASKAALGTDTQYF

v_call: TRBV7-6
j_call: TRBJ1-3
cdr3_aa: CASSLFGRGSGNTIYF

v_call: TRBV29-1
j_call: TRBJ2-5
cdr3_aa: CSVRMDRLQETQYF

v_call: TRBV11-2
j_call: TRBJ1-1
cdr3_aa: CASSLDTGYNTEAFF

v_call: TRBV5-4
j_call: TRBJ2-3
cdr3_aa: CASSLGSFTDTQYF

v_call: TRBV6-5
j_call: TRBJ1-1
cdr3_aa: CASSAPDRVTEAFF

v_call: TRBV5-4
j_call: TRBJ1-1
cdr3_aa: CASSSGTGGETEAFF

v_call: TRBV20-1
j_call: TRBJ2-1
cdr3_aa: CSARGWAGRNNEQFF

v_call: TRBV9
j_call: TRBJ1-4
cdr3_aa: CASSGLTTNEKLFF

v_call: TRBV6-1
j_call: TRBJ1-2
cdr3_aa: CASTTGRDGYTF

v_call: TRBV20-1
j_call: TRBJ1-1
cdr3_aa: CSARDPGQGDTEAFF

v_call: TRBV28
j_call: TRBJ2-5
cdr3_aa: CASSPNAGLGTQYF

v_call: TRBV5-5
j_call: TRBJ2-7
cdr3_aa: CASSLEGSWQYF

v_call: TRBV6-5
j_call: TRBJ1-3
cdr3_aa: CASARQGMAGNTIYF

v_call: TRBV7-6
j_call: TRBJ2-1
cdr3_aa: CASSLAHESNEQFF

v_call: TRBV12-3/TRBV12-4
j_call: TRBJ1-2
cdr3_aa: CASSRTTSANYGYTF

v_call: TRBV13
j_call: TRBJ2-7
cdr3_aa: CASSLGEWNEQYF

v_call: TRBV28
j_call: TRBJ2-7
cdr3_aa: CASSSNSLAVVSYEQYF

v_call: TRBV7-9
j_call: TRBJ2-7
cdr3_aa: CASSLADRPSYEQYF

v_call: TRBV12-3/TRBV12-4
j_call: TRBJ1-2
cdr3_aa: CASSIHEGQGYTF

v_call: TRBV7-8
j_call: TRBJ1-1
cdr3_aa: CASSLGPTGEAFF

v_call: TRBV5-1
j_call: TRBJ2-1
cdr3_aa: CASSLDRGVNEQFF

v_call: TRBV6-2/TRBV6-3
j_call: TRBJ2-2
cdr3_aa: CAGGRLGELFF

v_call: TRBV6-2/TRBV6-3
j_call: TRBJ2-1
cdr3_aa: CASSHPGHGVNEQFF

v_call: TRBV20-1
j_call: TRBJ2-1
cdr3_aa: CSARGLIQGLENEQFF

v_call: TRBV6-5
j_call: TRBJ1-2
cdr3_aa: CASRRTELYGYTF

v_call: TRBV11-2
j_call: TRBJ2-1
cdr3_aa: CASSLLAGGYNEQFF

v_call: TRBV6-1
j_call: TRBJ1-5
cdr3_aa: CATQGLRAGQPQHF

v_call: TRBV12-3/TRBV12-4
j_call: TRBJ1-2
cdr3_aa: CASSFLTDLGYTF

v_call: TRBV20-1
j_call: TRBJ2-7
cdr3_aa: CSARDGQGSHEQYF

v_call: TRBV29-1
j_call: TRBJ2-1
cdr3_aa: CSVDPGQGGNEQFF

v_call: TRBV7-2
j_call: TRBJ2-1
cdr3_aa: CASSRLAGDYNEQFF

v_call: TRBV7-2
j_call: TRBJ2-1
cdr3_aa: CASSPGQGSYNEQFF

v_call: TRBV4-3
j_call: TRBJ1-5
cdr3_aa: CASSQDVSSSAVPQHF

v_call: TRBV11-2
j_call: TRBJ2-1
cdr3_aa: CASSLSRVYNEQFF

v_call: TRBV5-5
j_call: TRBJ2-7
cdr3_aa: CASSFSSGTEQYF

v_call: TRBV30
j_call: TRBJ2-2
cdr3_aa: CAWSVGAALNTGELFF

v_call: TRBV12-3/TRBV12-4
j_call: TRBJ2-3
cdr3_aa: CASSMSGTDTQYF

v_call: TRBV19
j_call: TRBJ2-7
cdr3_aa: CASNKAGNSYEQYF

v_call: TRBV4-3
j_call: TRBJ2-1
cdr3_aa: CASSRGVGSNEQFF